This is a list of T cell receptor beta chains from one sample in a study of graft-versus-host responses after intestinal transplantation. The antigens of these receptors remain unknown. The assay was immunoSEQ multiplex PCR, and TCRdb's table has in-frame clones only and misses some. The profile covers around 110,000 clones, with more than 80% appearing a single time and about 0.25% taken by the ten largest. This specimen was unstimulated CD4+ T cells sorted from spleen or lymph node cells, taken before transplant. The receptors shown here come from a human donor who was the organ donor for an intestinal transplant. CDR3s leave out the opening cysteine and the closing phenylalanine or tryptophan. The D gene is left open where the match is weak.

v_call	d_call	cdr3_aa
TRBV30	-	AWDVAGNTIY
TRBV7-2	-	ASSLVGTRSHNEQF
TRBV7-2	-	ASSLLRDNSYEQY
TRBV5-4	-	ASSLWSLGAQDTQY
TRBV9	-	ASSSQGMGKQETQY
TRBV19	-	ASSVSGDYGYT
TRBV7-9	TRBD2	ASSLRAGSYNEQF
TRBV5-5	-	ASSLPEGQETQY
TRBV30	-	AWSAPEGDWAGSSYEQY
TRBV2	TRBD1	ASSIGTGYGYT
TRBV28	-	ASSTPDGYT
TRBV6-1	-	ASSNTGELF
TRBV10-3	TRBD1	ATRTGGTGELF
TRBV5-1	TRBD1	ASSLSGTGGADTQY
TRBV9	-	ASSVDSGNTIY
TRBV30	-	AWSVQGNTEAF
TRBV4-1	TRBD2	ASSLSGSGPYNEQF
TRBV6-5	-	ASSYSRGLSAEAF
TRBV30	-	AWSVGHTDTQY
TRBV28	TRBD2	ASSSGGVTQETQY
TRBV28	-	ASSLKETQY
TRBV30	TRBD2	AFGTSGFYEQY
TRBV30	-	AWSVQGNTEAF
TRBV18	TRBD1	ASSPTGVTGELF
TRBV11-2	TRBD2	ASRGLTSGRASSSYEQY
TRBV6-5	-	ASSYKGLYGYT
TRBV19	TRBD1	ASSNRGNTEAF
TRBV6-5	TRBD2	ASSSGTSGRYEQY
TRBV5-1	-	ASSLAQGTHGYT
TRBV6-1	TRBD2	ASRPGLAINEQF
TRBV6-1	-	ASSGPTGKGNTEAF
TRBV28	TRBD2	ASSHVPGTSGRGSSYNEQF
TRBV9	-	ASSVASSDGPPGTGELF
TRBV6-1	-	ASSWFGVGEVEAF
TRBV5-1	TRBD1	ASSWMTGGSYEQY
TRBV7-8	-	ASSSQQGTIYEQY